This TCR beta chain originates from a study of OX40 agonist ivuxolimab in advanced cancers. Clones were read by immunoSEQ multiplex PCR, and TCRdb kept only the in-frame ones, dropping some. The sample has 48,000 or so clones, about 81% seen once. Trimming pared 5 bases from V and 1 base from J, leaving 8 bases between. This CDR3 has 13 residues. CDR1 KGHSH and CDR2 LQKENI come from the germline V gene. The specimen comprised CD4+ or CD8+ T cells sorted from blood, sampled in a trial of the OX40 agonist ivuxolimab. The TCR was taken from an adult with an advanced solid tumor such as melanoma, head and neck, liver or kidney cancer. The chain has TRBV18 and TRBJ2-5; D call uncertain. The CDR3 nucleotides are TGTGCCAGCTCAGTTGGTTTCCAAGAGACCCAGTACTTC. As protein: CASSVGFQETQYF. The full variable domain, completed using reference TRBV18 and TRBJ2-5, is NAGVMQNPRHLVRRRGQEARLRCSPMKGHSHVYWYRQLPEEGLKFMVYLQKENIIDESGMPKERFSAEFPKEGPSILRIQQVVRGDSAAYFCASSVGFQETQYFGPGTRLLVL.